One and the same sample provided the 19 T cell receptor beta chains below, sequenced in a study of T cells in women clearing cervical HPV infection. Sequencing used immunoSEQ multiplex PCR; TCRdb keeps in-frame clones, though not all of them. The sample totals some 24,000 clones. Input material: blood buffy coat. Receptor source: a woman between 18 and 70 years old with a cervical HPV16 infection that either progressed to CIN3+ or cleared (not recorded which).

A word on this clone: The read comes to an end 3 residues before the CDR3 does, leaving the germline J gene to fill in the end. The chain carries TRBV20-1 and TRBJ2-7; TRBD1 aligns across 9 bases. The germline CDR1 and CDR2 sequences are DFQATT and SNEGSKA (reference sequence). Trimming at V came to 6 bases and at J to 2 bases, leaving 5 bases not matched to a gene. CDR3 length: 13 amino acids. The CDR3 spells CSAQGQGAYEQYF. The CDR3 bases that were read are TGCAGTGCCCAGGGACAGGGAGCCTACGAG.

Of note for this clone: The read stops 3 residues short of the end of the CDR3; the missing end is completed from the germline J gene. This chain connects TRBV5-1 to TRBJ2-2; D is undetermined. Per the germline V gene, CDR1 is SGHRS and CDR2 is YFSETQ. Trimming cost V 6 bases and J 1 base, with 7 bases left between them. The CDR3 sequence is 13 residues long. CDR3 sequence: CASKNGNTGELFF. The CDR3 DNA, read in part, is TGCGCCAGCAAGAACGGGAACACCGGGGAG.

Points on this clone: The read terminates 3 residues ahead of where the CDR3 ends, so the germline J gene completes it. V usage is TRBV10-2 and J usage is TRBJ2-5; no clear D. CDR1 is WSHSY and CDR2 is SAAADI in the germline V gene. Trimming stripped 3 bases from V and 0 bases from J, with 5 bases between. The CDR3 sequence is 13 residues long. CDR3 amino acids: CASSDRNQETQYF. CDR3 bases read: TGCGCCAGCAGTGACAGAAACCAAGAGACC.

On this clone itself: The read is 3 residues too short to cover the CDR3 end, so that end is filled in from the germline J gene. Other DNA sequences in the same sample also yield this CDR3. The rearrangement uses TRBV18 and TRBJ2-1; the D gene is possibly TRBD1 (6 bases). In germline, CDR1 is KGHSH, CDR2 LQKENI. Trimming cost V 0 bases and J 7 bases, with 13 bases left between them. The length of the CDR3 is 15 residues. Partial CDR3 DNA: TGTGCCAGCTCACCACCTCAGGGGAAGGTGAATGAG. Protein sequence: CASSPPQGKVNE. The CDR3 reads in full as CASSPPQGKVNEQFF.

Details on this clone: The DNA ends 3 residues before the CDR3 does, and the rest of the CDR3 is filled in from the germline J gene. This chain connects TRBV2 to TRBJ1-2; D is unclear. Germline V CDR1 and CDR2: SNHLY, FYNNEI. This CDR3 comprises 15 residues. CDR3 protein: CASSEGRQTYNDYTF. Partial CDR3 DNA: TGTGCCAGCAGTGAAGGCAGACAAACCTACAATGAC.

In regard to this clone: Sequencing ends 3 residues short of the CDR3 end; the germline J gene provides the rest. The chain has TRBV5-6 and TRBJ1-2; the D gene is possibly TRBD1 (6 bases). The CDR3 runs to 14 residues. The germline gives CDR1 SGHDT, CDR2 YYEEEE. The CDR3 bases that were read are TGTGCCAGCAGCTTGGGACAGGCCGGTCGGGGC. It specifies CASSLGQAGRG. The CDR3 reads in full as CASSLGQAGRGYTF.

Of note for this clone: The DNA ends 3 residues before the CDR3 does, and the rest of the CDR3 is filled in from the germline J gene. The chain couples TRBV5-6 to TRBJ2-3, with D perhaps TRBD1 (6 bases). Looked up from germline, CDR1 is SGHDT and CDR2 is YYEEEE. There are 14 residues in the CDR3. The V end lost 7 bases, the J end lost 0 bases, and 12 bases lay between the germline ends. The part of the CDR3 DNA that was read is TGTGCCAGCCGCTGGACAGATAGCACAGATACG. As protein: CASRWTDSTDT. The entire CDR3 reads CASRWTDSTDTQYF.

As regards this clone: The CDR3 end is not reached by the read, which stops 3 residues before it; the germline J gene fills it in. This chain links TRBV30 with TRBJ1-2, with a tentative D call TRBD1 (5 bases). Germline V gene lookup returns CDR1 GTSNPN and CDR2 SVGIG (reference sequence). The CDR3 totals 16 residues. The chain's CDR3 is CAWSAPPSGTRNDYTF. The sequenced part of the CDR3 DNA is TGTGCCTGGAGTGCACCCCCCAGCGGGACTCGGAATGAC.

Notes on this clone: The read ends 3 residues shy of where the CDR3 ends; the end is completed using the germline J gene. V usage is TRBV12-3 or TRBV12-4 and J usage is TRBJ2-1; 8 nucleotides match TRBD2. With 3 bases clipped from V and 8 bases from J, the junction kept 12 bases outside the gene matches. CDR3 length: 16 amino acids. Incomplete CDR3 DNA: TGTGCCAGCAGTTTTCCCCCTAGCGGGCTGGGGGATGAG. This encodes CASSFPPSGLGDE. The CDR3 reads in full as CASSFPPSGLGDEQFF.

With regard to this clone: The read falls 3 residues short of the CDR3 end, and the missing part is taken from the germline J gene. The gene calls are TRBV19 and TRBJ2-1; 8 bases are a match to TRBD1. The CDR3 is 14 residues long. Germline V gives CDR1 LNHDA, CDR2 SQIVND (reference sequence). Unmatched junction bases numbered 6, after V lost 7 bases and J lost 4 bases. The DNA read from the CDR3 is TGTGCCAGTAATCGGGACAGGAGATACAATGAG. The encoded protein is CASNRDRRYNE. The whole CDR3 sequence reads CASNRDRRYNEQFF.

Details on this clone: The sequenced fragment ends 3 residues before the CDR3 boundary, so the rest is inferred from the germline J gene. V and J are TRBV19 and TRBJ1-2; no clear D gene. The CDR3 extends over 16 amino acids. Germline values: CDR1 LNHDA, CDR2 SQIVND (reference sequence). The sequenced part of the CDR3 DNA is TGTGCCAGTAGTCCTCGTAGCGGGAGGGCGCCAAATGAC. Its protein product is CASSPRSGRAPND. In full, the CDR3 reads CASSPRSGRAPNDYTF.

The chain's CDR3 is CASSLGLAPYNDYTF. The CDR3 bases that were read are TGTGCCAGCAGCTTGGGACTAGCGCCGTACAATGAC. V and J are TRBV7-9 and TRBJ1-2, with D possibly TRBD1 on 5 matching bases. The CDR3 is cut off 3 residues early in the read; its end comes from the germline J gene. Germline CDR1 reads SEHNR; CDR2 reads FQNEAQ (reference sequence). This CDR3 region has 15 residues.

In the case of this clone: The sequence runs out 3 residues before the end of the CDR3; the remainder is reconstructed from the germline J gene. The chain recombines TRBV19 with TRBJ2-1; tentatively, D is TRBD2 (7 bases). The CDR3 covers 15 residues. Deletions cut 5 bases from V and 8 bases from J, with 19 bases between. Germline assignment: CDR1 LNHDA and CDR2 SQIVND (reference sequence). CDR3 DNA, as far as it was read: TGTGCCAGTAGTCTCTCCTATGGGGGGGGCCATGAG. The encoded protein is CASSLSYGGGHE. The whole CDR3 protein reads CASSLSYGGGHEQFF.

Turning to this clone: The read comes to an end 3 residues before the CDR3 does, leaving the germline J gene to fill in the end. The rearrangement links TRBV11-2 to TRBJ2-7; D remains ambiguous. This CDR3 comprises 13 residues. V was pared by 4 bases and J by 3 bases, with 10 bases between. Germline CDR1 SGHAT, CDR2 FQNNGV. Incomplete CDR3 DNA: TGTGCCAGCAGCTCAATGGGCCGCTACGAG. It yields the protein CASSSMGRYE. In full, the CDR3 reads CASSSMGRYEQYF. Supplemented by reference TRBV11-2 and TRBJ2-7, the full variable domain reads EAGVAQSPRYKIIEKRQSVAFWCNPISGHATLYWYQQILGQGPKLLIQFQNNGVVDDSQLPKDRFSAERLKGVDSTLKIQPAKLEDSAVYLCASSSMGRYEQYFGPGTRLTVT.

Worth noting for this clone: With the read ending 3 residues before the CDR3 end, the germline J gene is used to fill in that end. The chain has TRBV18 and TRBJ2-2; weak D call: TRBD1 (6 bases). The germline V gene encodes CDR1 KGHSH and CDR2 LQKENI. CDR3 length: 17 amino acids. CDR3 region: CASSGGPQGTGANVLFF. The sequenced part of the CDR3 DNA is TGTGCCAGCTCAGGGGGCCCCCAAGGGACCGGGGCCAACGTG.

Comments on this clone: From the germline J gene comes the end of the CDR3, since the read stops 3 residues before it. The rearrangement joins TRBV2 to TRBJ1-5; 11 bases align to TRBD1. In germline, CDR1 is SNHLY, CDR2 FYNNEI. The V gene end was trimmed by 2 bases and the J gene end by 0 bases; junction bases not matched to a gene: 9. CDR3 length equals 19 residues. This CDR3 reads CASSETGQGAIYSNQPQHF. CDR3 DNA (partial): TGTGCCAGCAGTGAAACTGGACAGGGGGCCATTTATAGCAATCAGCCC.

Remarks on this clone: The read falls 3 residues short of the CDR3 end, and the missing part is taken from the germline J gene. V is TRBV5-1 and J is TRBJ1-2; TRBD1 agrees at 9 bases. V lost 4 bases, J lost 6 bases, and 7 bases stayed unmatched. Germline V CDR1 and CDR2: SGHRS, YFSETQ. CDR3 size: 14 residues. The CDR3 bases that were read are TGCGCCAGCAGCGACCGAGGGACAGGGAATGGC. Amino acids: CASSDRGTGNG. The CDR3 in its entirety is CASSDRGTGNGYTF.

A note on this clone: The read gets to within 3 residues of the CDR3 end, and the germline J gene fills in the rest. The chain is built from TRBV24-1 and TRBJ2-3, with D maybe TRBD2 (6 bases). This CDR3 is built from 16 residues. V dropped 6 bases and J dropped 2 bases, with 17 bases sitting between them. CDR1 is KGHDR, CDR2 SFDVKD, per germline. The CDR3 DNA, read in part, is TGTGCCACCAGTCCTGCTGGGGGGAAGGACACAGATACG. Translation gives CATSPAGGKDTDT. The whole CDR3 sequence is CATSPAGGKDTDTQYF.

This clone is called medium-sized based on its frequency. The CDR3 goes on 3 residues after the read ends, and that part is filled in from the germline J gene. V usage is TRBV5-1 and J usage is TRBJ2-2; TRBD1 is a possible D gene (5 bases). CDR3 size: 16 residues. Germline V CDR1 and CDR2: SGHRS, YFSETQ. V lost 0 bases and J lost 2, with 11 bases in between. CDR3 bases read: TGCGCCAGCAGCTTGGGGCATGGGGCAAACACCGGGGAG. Translating it yields CASSLGHGANTGE. The entire CDR3 protein reads CASSLGHGANTGELFF. Variable domain in full (rest from reference TRBV5-1 and TRBJ2-2): KAGVTQTPRYLIKTRGQQVTLSCSPISGHRSVSWYQQTPGQGLQFLFEYFSETQRNKGNFPGRFSGRQFSNSRSEMNVSTLELGDSALYLCASSLGHGANTGELFFGEGSRLTVL.